The clone carrying this T cell receptor (beta chain) has just a few counts. V trimming: 5 bases; J trimming: 3 bases; junction bases outside the gene matches: 7. Germline CDR1 is LNHDA and CDR2 is SQIVND (reference sequence). This CDR3 contains 16 residues. This sample stems from a study of regulatory T cells in long-lasting Graves disease. Indicated time point: newly diagnosed GD, antithyroid drugs for less than 3 months. TCR sequences were obtained from RNA taken from PBMCs. With iRepertoire HTBI primers and Arm-PCR of CDR3 regions, TCR beta libraries were built. Using its own MiXCR run on the multiplex PCR reads, TCRdb lists one record per CDR3 protein. Of 400,000 to 500,000 distinct CDR3 sequences detected, about a sixth appear once; the ten largest clones hold about 10%. The same specimen was also included in a second study, on T cells in Graves' hyperthyroidism and ophthalmopathy.

The specimen comprised peripheral blood mononuclear cells (PBMCs), sampled at new diagnosis, from a patient treated with antithyroid drugs. This chain joins TRBV19 and TRBJ2-5, with TRBD1 matching 12 bases. The receptor was derived from a young woman with Graves disease. CDR3 nucleotides: TGTGCCAGTAGTGGGACAGGGGGCGGATTTGAAGAGACCCAGTACTTC. Its translation: CASSGTGGGFEETQYF.